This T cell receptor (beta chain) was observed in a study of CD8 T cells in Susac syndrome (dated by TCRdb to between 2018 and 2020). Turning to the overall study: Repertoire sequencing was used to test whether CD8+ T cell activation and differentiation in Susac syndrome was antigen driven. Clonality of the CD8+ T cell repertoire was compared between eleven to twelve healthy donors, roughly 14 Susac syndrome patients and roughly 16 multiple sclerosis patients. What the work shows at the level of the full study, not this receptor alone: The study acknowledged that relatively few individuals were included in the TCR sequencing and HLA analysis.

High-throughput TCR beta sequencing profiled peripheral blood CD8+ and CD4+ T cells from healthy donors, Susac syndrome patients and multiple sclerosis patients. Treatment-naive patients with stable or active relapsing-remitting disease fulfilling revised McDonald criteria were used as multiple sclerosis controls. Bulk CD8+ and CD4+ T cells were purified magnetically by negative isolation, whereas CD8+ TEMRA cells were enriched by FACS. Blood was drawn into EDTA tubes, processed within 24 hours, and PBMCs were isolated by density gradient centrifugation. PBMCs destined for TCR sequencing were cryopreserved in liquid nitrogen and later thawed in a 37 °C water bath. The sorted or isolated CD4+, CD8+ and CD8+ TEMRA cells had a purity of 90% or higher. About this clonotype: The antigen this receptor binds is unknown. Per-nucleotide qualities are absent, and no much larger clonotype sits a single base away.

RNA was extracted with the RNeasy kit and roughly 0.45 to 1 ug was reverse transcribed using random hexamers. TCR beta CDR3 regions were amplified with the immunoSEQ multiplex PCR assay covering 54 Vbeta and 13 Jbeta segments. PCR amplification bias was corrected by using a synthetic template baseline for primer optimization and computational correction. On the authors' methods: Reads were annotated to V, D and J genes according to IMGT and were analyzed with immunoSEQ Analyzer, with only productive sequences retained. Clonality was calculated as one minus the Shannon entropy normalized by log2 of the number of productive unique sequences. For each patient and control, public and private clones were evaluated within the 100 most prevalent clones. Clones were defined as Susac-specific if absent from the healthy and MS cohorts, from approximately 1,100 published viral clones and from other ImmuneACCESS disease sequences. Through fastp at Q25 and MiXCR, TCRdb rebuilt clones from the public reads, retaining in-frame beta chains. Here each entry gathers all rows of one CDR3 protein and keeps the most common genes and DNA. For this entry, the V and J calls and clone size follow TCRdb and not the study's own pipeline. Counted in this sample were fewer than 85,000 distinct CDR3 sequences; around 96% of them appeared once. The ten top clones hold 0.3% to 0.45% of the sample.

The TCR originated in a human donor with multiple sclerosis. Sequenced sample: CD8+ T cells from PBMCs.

The sequenced DNA is TGTGCCAGCAGCCCGAGGGACAGGGGATCCTCCTACGAGCAGTACTTC. Its amino acids are CASSPRDRGSSYEQYF. The rearrangement combines TRBV7-9 with TRBJ2-7; TRBD1 aligns with 10 central bases. As encoded in the germline V gene (reference sequence), CDR1 is SEHNR while CDR2 is FQNEAQ. V is cut back by 5 bases and J by 0 bases, with 7 bases in the junction unmatched. The CDR3 runs 16 residues from the cysteine to the phenylalanine. Just CDR3 DNA is preserved here, 48 bases in frame from base 1.